The 18 T cell receptor beta chains given below trace back to one sample, sequenced in a study of OX40 agonist ivuxolimab in advanced cancers. This table comes from immunoSEQ multiplex PCR, and its TCRdb copy is limited to in-frame clones, with some not included. The sample consists of about 50,000 clones, 82% of them appearing once. The sample was CD4+ or CD8+ T cells sorted from blood, taken in a trial of the OX40 agonist ivuxolimab. These receptors all come from an adult with an advanced solid tumor such as melanoma, head and neck, liver or kidney cancer.

J is TRBJ1-1 and V is TRBV5-5; the D is unclear. V lost 3 bases and J 8 bases, leaving 11 bases between the germline ends. The CDR3 contains 12 residues. Germline V gene data show CDR1 as SGHKS and CDR2 as YYEKEE (reference sequence). The CDR3 region has the DNA TGTGCCAGCAGCTCAACCCCGTCCGAAGCTTTCTTT. Translating gives CASSSTPSEAFF.

The chain has TRBV25-1 and TRBJ2-4; D gene ambiguous. The CDR3 has 15 amino acids. Germline lookup yields CDR1 MGHDK and CDR2 SYGVNS. V shed 3 bases and J shed 3 bases, with 12 bases lying between them. CDR3 region: CASSETDVGKNIQYF. The CDR3 DNA reads as TGTGCCAGCAGTGAGACGGACGTCGGCAAAAACATTCAGTACTTC. Full variable domain (rest looked up from reference TRBV25-1 and TRBJ2-4): EADIYQTPRYLVIGTGKKITLECSQTMGHDKMYWYQQDPGMELHLIHYSYGVNSTEKGDLSSESTVSRIRTEHFPLTLESARPSHTSQYLCASSETDVGKNIQYFGAGTRLSVL.

The J gene is TRBJ1-5, the V gene TRBV28; TRBD1 is a possible D gene (6 bases). This CDR3 has 13 residues. V was clipped by 6 bases and J by 7 bases, with 13 bases between them. In germline, CDR1 is MDHEN, CDR2 SYDVKM. CDR3 sequence (DNA): TGTGCCAGCAGCTTAGACAGGCCCCAGCCCCAGCATTTT. As protein: CASSLDRPQPQHF. The variable domain in full, completed from reference TRBV28 and TRBJ1-5, reads DVKVTQSSRYLVKRTGEKVFLECVQDMDHENMFWYRQDPGLGLRLIYFSYDVKMKEKGDIPEGYSVSREKKERFSLILESASTNQTSMYLCASSLDRPQPQHFGDGTRLSIL.

Details on this clone: A junction boundary mismatches the germline segment, possibly from a read error. J is TRBJ2-2 and V is TRBV7-7, with D possibly matching TRBD2 (5 bases). Germline loops: CDR1 SSHAT, CDR2 FNYEAQ (reference sequence). There are 13 residues in the CDR3. In DNA form, the CDR3 reads TGTGCTAGCAGCTTAGCGCGCACCGGGGAGCTGTTTTTT. The encoded protein is CASSLARTGELFF.

The J gene is TRBJ1-2, the V gene TRBV4-1; D gene unclear. Between the trimmed V and J ends, which lost 1 base and 0 bases, there was a span of 12 bases. The CDR3 extends over 16 amino acids. Germline CDR1 reads MGHRA; CDR2 reads YSYEKL. CDR3 DNA sequence: TGCGCCAGCAGCCAAGTAGAAATAAGAGCTAACTATGGCTACACCTTC. Its protein product is CASSQVEIRANYGYTF.

The rearrangement uses TRBV19 and TRBJ2-1, with D possibly TRBD2 on 5 matching bases. The CDR3 loop spans 14 amino acids. Germline V lookup: CDR1 LNHDA, CDR2 SQIVND (reference sequence). Trimming took 3 bases from V and 9 from J, leaving 15 bases between them. CDR3 in DNA: TGTGCCAGTAGTATTGAGGGAATTCATAGTGAGCAGTTCTTC. It encodes CASSIEGIHSEQFF.

The chain carries TRBV19 and TRBJ1-3, with D hard to call. The CDR3 length is 15 residues. Germline CDR1 LNHDA, CDR2 SQIVND (reference sequence). Trimming cost V 2 bases and J 2 bases, with 10 bases left between them. CDR3 sequence (DNA): TGTGCCAGTAGTATAATGGCCAGTCCTGGAAACACCATATATTTT. Protein: CASSIMASPGNTIYF.

The chain links TRBV27 to TRBJ1-5; no firm D call. In germline, CDR1 is MNHEY, CDR2 SMNVEV (reference sequence). V lost 3 bases to trimming and J lost 1 base, with 7 bases between them. CDR3 length: 14 residues. The CDR3 nucleotides are TGTGCCAGCAGTTTCAGCAGGAGCAATCAGCCCCAGCATTTT. This translates into CASSFSRSNQPQHF.

The J gene is TRBJ1-6, the V gene TRBV5-8; unclear D gene. Germline assignment: CDR1 SGHTS and CDR2 YDEGEE. V was clipped by 1 base and J by 0 bases, with 17 bases between them. This CDR3 is 19 amino acids long. The CDR3 bases are TGTGCCAGCAGCTTGCTAGACATCTACTTGAGCTCCTATAATTCACCCCTCCACTTT. Translation gives CASSLLDIYLSSYNSPLHF.

V gene TRBV9 combines with J gene TRBJ1-2, with 9 bases identical to TRBD1. The CDR3 sequence is 15 residues long. Germline-derived CDR1 and CDR2 are SGDLS and YYNGEE. Losses at the gene ends were 2 bases for V and 6 bases for J; bases not matched to a gene: 8. Here the CDR3 DNA reads TGTGCCAGCAGCGTCACCGGGACAGGGATCGATGGCTACACCTTC. Its translation is CASSVTGTGIDGYTF.

J is TRBJ1-4 and V is TRBV30; the match to TRBD1 covers 8 bases. V shed 3 bases, J shed 0 bases, and the junction held 9 bases outside the gene matches. CDR1 and CDR2 from the germline V gene are GTSNPN and SVGIG (reference sequence). The CDR3 loop spans 17 amino acids. The CDR3 nucleotides are TGTGCCTGGAGGAGAGGCGACAGGGGAACAACTAATGAAAAACTGTTTTTT. Its translation: CAWRRGDRGTTNEKLFF.

This chain links TRBV29-1 with TRBJ1-1; D is unresolved. The CDR3 extends over 11 amino acids. Germline assignment: CDR1 SQVTM and CDR2 ANQGSEA. The V and J ends lost 4 bases and 1 base respectively, with 4 bases between them. CDR3 nucleotide sequence: TGCAGCGTTGGACAGAACACTGAAGCTTTCTTT. Protein product: CSVGQNTEAFF.

The gene calls are TRBV11-3 and TRBJ2-1, with TRBD1 matching 7 bases. This CDR3 spans 15 amino acids. The junction had 11 bases not matched to a gene; V was cut back by 3 bases and J by 9 bases. Germline V gene lookup returns CDR1 SGHNT and CDR2 YENEEA. The CDR3 here is CASSFPTGTDFEQFF. For the CDR3, the DNA is TGTGCCAGCAGCTTTCCAACCGGGACAGATTTTGAGCAGTTCTTC.

Concerning this clone: Mismatch with germline at one junction end may stem from a read error. The chain uses TRBV9 and TRBJ2-7; 9 bases are shared with TRBD1. CDR3 length equals 12 residues. Germline CDR1 SGDLS, CDR2 YYNGEE. CDR3 nucleotide sequence: TGTGCCAGCAGCGGTACCGGGACAGGGATGAACTTC. This translates into CASSGTGTGMNF.

This clone showed up just a few times. The V gene is TRBV14, the J gene TRBJ2-7; a possible D gene is TRBD2 (5 bases). CDR1 and CDR2 (germline): SGHDN, FVKESK. V was pared by 0 bases and J by 5 bases, with 17 bases between. CDR3 length: 16 residues. Here the CDR3 DNA reads TGTGCCAGCAGCCAAGAGAGACTGACTATGACCGACGAGCAGTACTTC. Protein: CASSQERLTMTDEQYF.

The chain recombines TRBV19 with TRBJ2-5; D might be TRBD1 (6 bases). Between the trimmed V and J ends, which lost 6 bases and 4 bases, there was a span of 9 bases. CDR1 and CDR2 (germline): LNHDA, SQIVND (reference sequence). The CDR3 length is 12 residues. Here the CDR3 DNA reads TGTGCCAGTAGACAGGGTTTAGAGACCCAGTACTTC. Protein product: CASRQGLETQYF.

The V gene is TRBV2, the J gene TRBJ2-7; 11 nucleotides match TRBD2. V lost 6 bases to trimming and J lost 4 bases; unmatched junction nucleotides: 17. The length of the CDR3 is 18 residues. Germline loops: CDR1 SNHLY, CDR2 FYNNEI. The CDR3 DNA is TGTGCCAGCAGCCCCCGGACTAGCGGGCTGATGGTAGGGTACGAGCAGTACTTC. Its translation: CASSPRTSGLMVGYEQYF.

The chain joins TRBV4-1 to TRBJ1-4; D is uncertain. The CDR3 runs 15 residues. With 3 bases removed from V and 8 bases from J, the gap between germline ends came to 16 bases. Germline loops: CDR1 MGHRA, CDR2 YSYEKL. The CDR3 protein is CASSHWGGLDEKLFF. The CDR3 nucleotides read TGCGCCAGCAGCCATTGGGGTGGGTTAGACGAAAAACTGTTTTTT.